The 32 T cell receptor beta chains below were found in one sample sequenced in a study of human T cells and chemical hapten exposure (dated by TCRdb to the early 2020s). Library method: RACE. Instrument used: NextSeq 500. TCRdb applied fastp at Q25 and MiXCR to the public reads, then kept only in-frame beta chains. When rows share a CDR3 protein, they turn into one entry using the most common DNA and genes. For this sample there are about 65,000 distinct CDR3 sequences; 5.5% to 7.5% appear just once. Under 4.5% of the sample goes to the ten largest clones. Read against the paper, the sample's time point label means: healthy volunteer bleed at 6 weeks. Unfractionated whole blood was collected in Tempus Blood RNA tubes, and total RNA was extracted from that blood. The specimen was whole blood. Source of these receptors: a female donor in good health. Some clones in this sample may be carry-over from other donors' samples.

In this sample, this clonotype turned up a few times. The chain couples TRBV7-2 to TRBJ1-5; D might be TRBD1 (5 bases). Trimming took 0 bases from V and 0 from J, leaving 12 bases between them. The germline gives CDR1 SGHTA, CDR2 FQGNSA. The CDR3 has 17 residues. CDR3 protein: CASSLAGVGGSNQPQHF. The DNA for the CDR3 is TGTGCCAGCAGCTTAGCGGGTGTGGGGGGTAGCAATCAGCCCCAGCATTTT. Full variable domain (missing parts from reference TRBV7-2 and TRBJ1-5): GAGVSQSPSNKVTEKGKDVELRCDPISGHTALYWYRQSLGQGLEFLIYFQGNSAPDKSGLPSDRFSAERTGGSVSTLTIQRTQQEDSAVYLCASSLAGVGGSNQPQHFGDGTRLSIL.

This clonotype was detected only a few times. V is TRBV12-3 or TRBV12-4 and J is TRBJ2-1, with TRBD2 identical over 10 bases. The CDR3 contains 16 residues. V shed 7 bases and J 7 bases; nucleotides not matched to a gene: 13. The CDR3 nucleotides are TGTGCCAGCACCCACTCCCGCGAACTAGCGGGAAATGAGCAGTTCTTC. Amino acid sequence: CASTHSRELAGNEQFF.

This clonotype was detected ten times or more. The rearrangement links TRBV14 to TRBJ2-5; the D is unclear. The CDR3 totals 16 residues. Between the trimmed V and J ends, which lost 1 base and 1 base, there was a span of 13 bases. Germline V gene data show CDR1 as SGHDN and CDR2 as FVKESK. The DNA of the CDR3 is TGTGCCAGCAGCCAAGGTCTTGGCGCAGTCCAAGAGACCCAGTACTTC. Residues: CASSQGLGAVQETQYF.

This clonotype was counted only a few times. This chain joins TRBV28 and TRBJ2-3, with TRBD2 identical over 10 bases. V was clipped by 8 bases and J by 1 base; unmatched bases: 3. CDR3 length: 14 residues. CDR1 and CDR2 from the germline V gene are MDHEN and SYDVKM. As DNA, the CDR3 is TGTGCCAGCTCCAGCGGGAGGGGCACAGATACGCAGTATTTT. This sequence encodes CASSSGRGTDTQYF.

This clonotype showed up just a few times. The rearrangement joins TRBV7-2 to TRBJ2-1; the match to TRBD2 covers 11 bases. Losses at the gene ends were 3 bases for V and 12 bases for J; bases not matched to a gene: 1. The V gene's germline CDR1 is SGHTA and CDR2 FQGNSA. The CDR3 is 12 amino acids. CDR3 sequence reads: CASSFLAGGQFF. DNA of the CDR3: TGTGCCAGCAGCTTCCTAGCGGGAGGGCAGTTCTTC. Combining the CDR3 with reference TRBV7-2 and TRBJ2-1 gives the whole variable domain GAGVSQSPSNKVTEKGKDVELRCDPISGHTALYWYRQSLGQGLEFLIYFQGNSAPDKSGLPSDRFSAERTGGSVSTLTIQRTQQEDSAVYLCASSFLAGGQFFGPGTRLTVL.

The table lists this clonotype with a few counts. The chain employs TRBV27 and TRBJ2-7; D unresolved. Trimming stripped 3 bases from V and 5 bases from J, with 11 bases between. Germline loops: CDR1 MNHEY, CDR2 SMNVEV (reference sequence). CDR3 length equals 13 residues. For the CDR3, the DNA is TGTGCCAGCAGTTTGAGTGGCCTCGACGAGCAGTACTTC. Protein product: CASSLSGLDEQYF.

This clonotype was counted between two and nine times. The J gene is TRBJ1-4, the V gene TRBV30, with 11 bases identical to TRBD1. V shed 1 base and J 11 bases; nucleotides not matched to a gene: 3. Germline CDR1 GTSNPN, CDR2 SVGIG (reference sequence). This CDR3 comprises 13 residues. The CDR3: CAWSGTGGPKLFF. DNA of the CDR3: TGTGCCTGGAGTGGGACAGGGGGCCCGAAACTGTTTTTT.

There are many counts of this clonotype. This chain joins TRBV6-2 or TRBV6-3 and TRBJ2-7, with 8 bases aligning to TRBD1. The germline V gene encodes CDR1 MNHEY and CDR2 SVGEGT. There are 14 residues in the CDR3. Trimming at V came to 6 bases and at J to 5 bases, leaving 9 bases not matched to a gene. CDR3 protein: CASRSTGASDEQYF. The CDR3 region has the DNA TGTGCCAGCAGATCGACAGGGGCAAGCGACGAGCAGTACTTC.

The V and J genes are TRBV6-1 and TRBJ2-7; tentative D call: TRBD1 (6 bases). The V end lost 1 base, the J end lost 3 bases, and 13 bases lay between the germline ends. CDR1 and CDR2 (germline): MNHNS, SASEGT. The CDR3 loop spans 15 amino acids. In nucleotides, the CDR3 is TGTGCCAGCAGTGAAGGCAGGGACAAGCTCTACGAGCAGTACTTC. The encoded protein is CASSEGRDKLYEQYF.

This clonotype has a handful of counts. This chain joins TRBV2 and TRBJ2-3, with D possibly TRBD2 on 7 matching bases. CDR1 and CDR2 from the germline V gene are SNHLY and FYNNEI. Trimming pared 4 bases from V and 3 bases from J, leaving 14 bases between. This CDR3 contains 15 residues. CDR3 residues: CASSAYGGRTDTQYF. CDR3 DNA sequence: TGTGCCAGCAGTGCGTACGGGGGGCGGACAGATACGCAGTATTTT.

The V and J genes are TRBV5-1 and TRBJ2-5; D possibly corresponds to TRBD2 (5 bases). The germline gives CDR1 SGHRS, CDR2 YFSETQ. The CDR3 is 16 residues long. V was trimmed by 4 bases and J by 0 bases, leaving 16 bases between them. This CDR3 reads CASSPTGIEYQETQYF. CDR3 bases: TGCGCCAGCAGCCCCACCGGGATAGAGTACCAAGAGACCCAGTACTTC.

This chain joins TRBV9 and TRBJ2-5; TRBD2 agrees at 13 bases. J was trimmed by 7 bases and V by 3 bases; bases with no gene match: 6. The CDR3 has 15 residues. Germline V gives CDR1 SGDLS, CDR2 YYNGEE. CDR3 bases: TGTGCCAGCAGCGGCGGACTAGCGGGAGACGGGACCCAGTACTTC. It encodes CASSGGLAGDGTQYF. The variable domain in full, with the rest retrieved from reference TRBV9 and TRBJ2-5, is DSGVTQTPKHLITATGQRVTLRCSPRSGDLSVYWYQQSLDQGLQFLIQYYNGEERAKGNILERFSAQQFPDLHSELNLSSLELGDSALYFCASSGGLAGDGTQYFGPGTRLLVL.

This clonotype was seen a few times. This chain links TRBV4-2 with TRBJ1-1, with D unresolved. The CDR3 spans 14 residues. Germline CDR1 reads LGHNA; CDR2 reads YNFKEQ. V was clipped by 0 bases and J by 2 bases, with 7 bases between them. The DNA of the CDR3 is TGTGCCAGCAGCCAAGATTCGAGAAACACTGAAGCTTTCTTT. Encoded protein: CASSQDSRNTEAFF.

This chain connects TRBV19 to TRBJ1-1, with TRBD1 as a possible D gene (5 bases). Trimming took off 3 bases at V and 7 bases at J, with 27 bases between the two ends. Germline loops: CDR1 LNHDA, CDR2 SQIVND (reference sequence). CDR3 length: 18 residues. The CDR3 coding sequence is TGTGCCAGTAGTATTGGAGGAGTTGGGGGAATCGTAAATGATGAAGCTTTCTTT. Its protein product is CASSIGGVGGIVNDEAFF.

This clonotype was counted only a few times. The CDR3 here is CASSQGGLSLGGEQYF. The DNA for the CDR3 is TGTGCCAGCAGCCAAGGGGGGCTGTCCTTAGGAGGAGAGCAGTACTTC. This chain links TRBV9 with TRBJ2-7, with D perhaps given as TRBD1 or TRBD2 (6 bases each). V shed 4 bases and J shed 7 bases, with 24 bases lying between them. There are 16 residues in the CDR3. Germline values: CDR1 SGDLS, CDR2 YYNGEE.

This clonotype was counted many times. The gene calls are TRBV10-3 and TRBJ1-1; TRBD1 aligns across 7 bases. There are 14 residues in the CDR3. V shed 5 bases and J 5 bases; nucleotides not matched to a gene: 8. CDR1 ENHRY and CDR2 SYGVKD come from the germline V gene. The CDR3: CAISLGGLSTEAFF. CDR3 nucleotides: TGTGCCATCAGTTTAGGGGGCTTGTCAACTGAAGCTTTCTTT.

Many counts were recorded for this clonotype. A junction end diverges from the germline sequence, so it may reflect a read error. CDR3 nucleotides: TGTGCCAGCTCGGGGGGGGGCCTCTCTCGGGCCAACGTCCTGACTTTC. It encodes CASSGGGLSRANVLTF. The chain is built from TRBV28 and TRBJ2-6; 8 nucleotides align to TRBD2. From germline, CDR1 is MDHEN and CDR2 SYDVKM. CDR3 length: 16 residues. The complete variable domain, with remaining parts taken from reference TRBV28 and TRBJ2-6, reads DVKVTQSSRYLVKRTGEKVFLECVQDMDHENMFWYRQDPGLGLRLIYFSYDVKMKEKGDIPEGYSVSREKKERFSLILESASTNQTSMYLCASSGGGLSRANVLTFGAGSRLTVL.

At least ten counts were recorded for this clonotype. The J gene is TRBJ2-7, the V gene TRBV6-6, with 7 bases matching TRBD1. Germline V CDR1 and CDR2: MNHNY, SVGAGI (reference sequence). The CDR3 covers 16 residues. Germline trimming cut 0 bases from V and 2 bases from J; bases unmatched to any gene: 7. The CDR3 reads CASSYSGQAPPYEQYF. Written as DNA, the CDR3 is TGTGCCAGCAGTTACTCTGGACAGGCGCCACCCTACGAGCAGTACTTC.

This clonotype was observed at least ten times. The chain is built from TRBV7-2 and TRBJ2-3, with 13 bases that match TRBD2. V shed 5 bases and J 2 bases; nucleotides not matched to a gene: 4. Germline V CDR1 and CDR2: SGHTA, FQGNSA. The CDR3 has 16 residues. The CDR3 protein is CASSAGTSGATDTQYF. The CDR3 bases are TGTGCCAGCAGCGCCGGGACTAGCGGGGCCACAGATACGCAGTATTTT.

This clonotype was counted many times. V and J are TRBV30 and TRBJ2-3, with D hard to call. The ends were cut back, 3 bases at V and 3 bases at J, with 7 bases in the middle. Germline V gene sequence: CDR1 GTSNPN, CDR2 SVGIG (reference sequence). There are 12 residues in the CDR3. In nucleotides, the CDR3 is TGTGCCTGGAGGACCGAGACAGATACGCAGTATTTT. Translating it yields CAWRTETDTQYF.

V usage is TRBV12-5 and J usage is TRBJ1-5, with D unresolved. The V end was cut by 9 bases, the J end by 2 bases, with 17 bases between. The CDR3 has 15 amino acids. CDR1 LGHNT and CDR2 FRNRAP come from the germline V gene. CDR3 coding DNA: TGTGCTAGAGACCCCCCTGGCTTGGGCAATCAGCCCCAGCATTTT. Residues: CARDPPGLGNQPQHF.

This clonotype was recorded at least ten times. This chain joins TRBV10-3 and TRBJ2-3, with 9 bases identical to TRBD1. Unmatched junction bases numbered 6, after V lost 5 bases and J lost 3 bases. The germline gives CDR1 ENHRY, CDR2 SYGVKD. The CDR3 is made up of 15 amino acids. The CDR3 is CAISPGTGNTDTQYF. For the CDR3, the DNA is TGTGCCATCAGTCCCGGGACAGGGAATACAGATACGCAGTATTTT.

This clonotype has at least ten counts. The chain couples TRBV28 to TRBJ1-2, with 9 bases fitting TRBD1. V gave up 6 bases and J gave up 6 bases; unmatched junction bases: 11. There are 15 residues in the CDR3. Germline lookup yields CDR1 MDHEN and CDR2 SYDVKM. The CDR3 protein is CASSLIADRGNGYTF. The DNA for the CDR3 is TGTGCCAGCAGCCTCATCGCGGACAGGGGCAATGGCTACACCTTC.

In this sample, this clonotype turned up many times. The rearrangement uses TRBV29-1 and TRBJ1-1; TRBD1 agrees at 7 bases. This CDR3 is 12 amino acids long. Germline values: CDR1 SQVTM, CDR2 ANQGSEA. V lost 3 bases to trimming and J lost 7 bases; unmatched junction nucleotides: 5. The CDR3 DNA follows: TGCAGCGTTGATGACAGGGTGAATGAAGCTTTCTTT. Encoded protein: CSVDDRVNEAFF.

This clonotype was counted ten times or more. The chain carries TRBV5-1 and TRBJ1-1, with D hard to call. Germline V CDR1 and CDR2: SGHRS, YFSETQ. This CDR3 spans 13 amino acids. V was clipped by 4 bases and J by 3 bases, with 10 bases between them. This CDR3 is CASSAPPDTEAFF. CDR3 nucleotides: TGCGCCAGCAGCGCCCCCCCGGACACTGAAGCTTTCTTT.

This clonotype was counted at least ten times. This sequence joins TRBV7-2 and TRBJ2-7; 13 bases agree with TRBD2. Germline values: CDR1 SGHTA, CDR2 FQGNSA. The CDR3 sequence is 15 residues long. The V and J ends lost 1 base and 6 bases, in that order; junction bases with no gene match: 3. The CDR3 bases are TGTGCCAGCAGCTTAGGACTAGCGGGAGGTAGCGAGCAGTACTTC. Translated, it gives CASSLGLAGGSEQYF.

By share of the sample, this clonotype is medium-sized. The chain links TRBV28 to TRBJ2-7, with D possibly TRBD2 on 5 matching bases. V lost 2 bases, J lost 3 bases, and 5 bases lay in between. Germline V gives CDR1 MDHEN, CDR2 SYDVKM. The CDR3 runs 12 residues. The CDR3 loop reads CASSLGSYEQYF. CDR3 nucleotide sequence: TGTGCCAGCAGTTTAGGGAGCTACGAGCAGTACTTC.

This clonotype was picked up a small number of times. The chain has TRBV24-1 and TRBJ2-2; D is uncertain. Looked up from germline, CDR1 is KGHDR and CDR2 is SFDVKD. V was clipped by 10 bases and J by 8 bases, with 13 bases between them. CDR3 size: 12 residues. As DNA, the CDR3 is TGTGCCACGGACGATTTGGCTGGGGAGCTGTTTTTT. This codes for CATDDLAGELFF.

This clonotype was found a few times. This chain uses TRBV10-3 with TRBJ2-3; no clear D. The CDR3 consists of 14 residues. The V end lost 4 bases, the J end lost 0 bases, and 8 bases lay between the germline ends. Germline V gene data show CDR1 as ENHRY and CDR2 as SYGVKD. For the CDR3, the DNA is TGTGCCATCAGTGGTGCCCGTAGCACAGATACGCAGTATTTT. Translating gives CAISGARSTDTQYF.

This clonotype was detected only a few times. The rearrangement links TRBV20-1 to TRBJ2-3; no clear D gene. Trimming cost V 3 bases and J 2 bases, with 9 bases left between them. CDR1 is DFQATT, CDR2 SNEGSKA, per germline (reference sequence). This CDR3 has 13 amino acids. CDR3 sequence: CSASRPSTDTQYF. CDR3 bases: TGCAGTGCTAGCAGGCCGTCCACAGATACGCAGTATTTT.

This clonotype was counted at least ten times. The rearrangement joins TRBV28 to TRBJ1-5; no firm D call. The CDR3 spans 16 residues. The germline V gene has CDR1 MDHEN and CDR2 SYDVKM. Trimming removed 6 bases at V and 2 bases at J, with 17 bases between. The DNA of the CDR3 is TGTGCCAGCAGCCCCGGGATAGGTCGGGGCAATCAGCCCCAGCATTTT. This gives the protein CASSPGIGRGNQPQHF. The entire variable domain, with the rest obtained from reference TRBV28 and TRBJ1-5, is as follows: DVKVTQSSRYLVKRTGEKVFLECVQDMDHENMFWYRQDPGLGLRLIYFSYDVKMKEKGDIPEGYSVSREKKERFSLILESASTNQTSMYLCASSPGIGRGNQPQHFGDGTRLSIL.

This clonotype was seen repeatedly, ten times or more. J is TRBJ2-2 and V is TRBV7-6, with a weak D call TRBD2 (7 bases). In germline, CDR1 is SGHVS, CDR2 FNYEAQ. The CDR3 length is 19 residues. The V gene lost 0 bases and the J gene lost 5 bases, with 22 bases spanning the gap. In DNA, the CDR3 is TGTGCCAGCAGCTTAGCGACAAAGGGGGGGTCGTTACGAACCGGGGAGCTGTTTTTT. Its translation: CASSLATKGGSLRTGELFF.